Given below is one TCR beta chain in context. The antigen it recognizes is unknown. Base qualities are missing; no much larger clone stands one base away. In total, roughly 710 healthy bone marrow donors made up the cohort. At the time of sampling, every cohort member was nominally healthy, though immune exposures that went unrecorded were likely present. The donor tested CMV seronegative and was one of the 352 seronegative cohort members. Every donor gave a peripheral blood sample, and the peripheral blood mononuclear cells from that sample were used for TCR beta sequencing. Genomic DNA was extracted from the blood cell samples with the Qiagen DNeasy Blood Extraction Kit. This sample was taken from a study of cytomegalovirus exposure and HLA in healthy donors (TCRdb year 2017). With regard to the full study: An earlier analysis of more than 550 of the donors reported under 300 Gb of sequence data and some 110 million unique TCR beta sequences obtained from about 170 million T cells. An early release covering 550 to 700 HLA-typed donors comprised 250 to 350 gigabases of sequencing data and approximately 85 million unique TCR sequences. Of the roughly 400 genotyped donors, approximately 83% fell in the genetic ancestry cluster associated with self-reported Caucasian donors. The aim of the study was to test whether cataloging public T cell receptors could identify signatures of past pathogen exposure. Using immunosequencing, the study profiled T cell repertoires from about 620 subjects and related those repertoires to cytomegalovirus serostatus. In addition to the first cohort of 650 to 750 subjects, a separate validation cohort of 100 to 150 different subjects was used. To predict cytomegalovirus infection status, the study brought together high-throughput TCR immunosequencing, statistical association of individual TCRs with disease status, and machine learning. A later analysis re-examined previously published TCR beta repertoires from just over 650 donors and added high-resolution HLA genotyping to investigate patterns of TCR occurrence. Rather than drawing on any new phenotypic data, the later analysis identified candidate immune exposures from TCR beta sequences and the way those sequences occurred across donors. An earlier analysis of a few hundred of the donors applied high-throughput TCR beta sequencing to assess whether each TCR beta V gene segment acted as functional or pseudogenic. Donor age, sex, ethnicity and CMV serostatus were compiled alongside the repertoire data. A later genetic analysis used genome-wide SNP genotypes for 398 of the 666 donors, treating that subset as a discovery cohort. Every repertoire in the discovery cohort had been generated on one and the same sequencing platform. HLA typing included class I and class II loci at four-digit resolution. The number of donors typed differed by locus, with 629-630 for A, B, C, DRB1 and DQB1, about 500 for DQA1, 600 to 610 for DPA1, and about 450 for DPB1. About five DR-DQ haplotypes were treated as single units for association and clustering because of strong linkage in the cohort. Among a few hundred genotyped donors of the cohort, an average of roughly 240,000 unique TCR beta nucleotide sequences were sequenced per donor, roughly 18% of them non-productive. The paper as a whole reports these results and caveats: In a later analysis, several top co-occurrence clusters were reported to appear linked to parvovirus B19, influenza, CMV and Epstein-Barr virus. Because some donors lacked HLA typing at each locus, the association tests relied only on the typed subset. Because counts were too low, seventeen rarely observed V segments, including chromosome 9 orphons, were left out of the earlier analysis of over 550 of the donors. Most CMV-associated TCR beta chains appeared to be HLA-restricted in a later analysis, and the HLA associations seemed to be driven largely by CMV exposure. Linkage disequilibrium might explain the correlated functional status among segregating V segments, but an unknown experimental factor could not be ruled out. The presence/absence analyses assumed that sequencing depth was roughly uniform across donors, and that assumption may not be true. In both the original and validation cohorts, the classifier was reported to diagnose cytomegalovirus status with high specificity and sensitivity. Across donors, most TCR sequences were observed very rarely, whereas some public TCRs were present in many individuals. According to a later analysis, TCR association rates differed among HLA loci, with DRB1 alleles showing the most associated TCRs and HLA-C alleles showing the fewest. In vitro tests confirmed that three of the cytomegalovirus-associated TCR beta chains recognize cytomegalovirus antigens. Some IMGT-functional V segments, including TRBV6-2 and TRBV6-3, could not be told apart with the 87-base-pair reads, so those segments were excluded. A further reported finding was that TCR beta sequences accurately predicted the HLA-A and HLA-B alleles for most subjects in the first cohort. A later genetic analysis reported fewer N-insertions in productive TCRs among donors in an Asian-associated ancestry cluster than the roughly 700-donor mean. An earlier analysis of approximately 600 of the donors showed that most TCR beta V segments appeared in productive rearrangements either about 87% or about 30% of the time, which broadly matched IMGT annotations. The authors suggested that the approach could potentially be generalized to other disease states and immunological phenotypes. Specific HLA alleles were associated with 15,000 to 20,000 TCR beta sequences at a false discovery rate of 0.05 in a later analysis. The sequencing pipeline was judged likely to have produced a cluster of highly shared sequence variants as a technical artifact. The study gave a list of 150 to 200 TCR beta chains associated with cytomegalovirus. When HLA alleles, especially DR and DQ, strongly co-occurred, TCR associations were difficult to assign to individual alleles. In a later analysis, HLA-associated TCR beta chains were found to be more clonally expanded and to have lower generation probabilities than equally common non-associated chains. The cohort was sequenced for TCR beta chains only, and without alpha or paired-chain data the features that could be detected were limited. V-gene and J-gene trimming of TCR beta chains was associated with a missense DCLRE1C variant in a later genetic analysis, and the association was replicated in an independent cohort. For the cohort, immune exposure information was limited to CMV serostatus.

The CDR3, cysteine through phenylalanine, is 12 amino acids long. Only CDR3 DNA is held: 36 bases, read in frame from base 1. A distance of 12 bases separates the germline ends of V and J, which lose 7 bases and 6 bases respectively. Based on the germline V gene, the CDR1 and CDR2 sequences are SNHLY and FYNNEI. The library was produced with the immunoSEQ multiplex PCR assay. A mixture of 60 forward primers for TCR Vbeta segments and 13 reverse primers for TCR Jbeta segments was used in the multiplex PCR. The CDR3 region of rearranged TCR beta genes was amplified from genomic DNA with a multiplex PCR assay. The Illumina HiSeq System was used to sequence the amplified TCR beta libraries as 87-base-pair reads. As for how the authors treated the data: In a later analysis, tens of millions of unique TCR beta chains were counted across the roughly 670 repertoires, and around 10 million of these chains were shared by at least two donors. A nearest-neighbor algorithm error-corrected the raw reads and collapsed the reads into unique sequences, merging closely related sequences to remove PCR and sequencing errors. Alignment of CDR3 sequences to IMGT reference sequences was used to assign V, D and J gene segments. For a sequence to be retained, a match of at least six nucleotides was required to both a V gene segment and a J gene segment. A rearrangement counted as productive if the CDR3 had no stop codons and remained in frame with V and J, and every other rearrangement counted as non-productive. CDR3 was defined according to IMGT convention as the region running from the second conserved V-encoded cysteine to the conserved J-encoded phenylalanine. Sequences without an unambiguous match to a single V gene segment were excluded from the earlier analysis of a few hundred of the donors. An earlier analysis of several hundred of the donors called V segments functional above 56.7% productive rearrangements and segregating when the between-donor standard deviation exceeded 5%. A statistical classification framework was built to diagnose cytomegalovirus status from the catalog of TCR beta chain sequences. In a later analysis, V and J genes were assigned by comparing TCR nucleotide sequences against IMGT/GENE-DB human TR gene sequences. Using the TCRdist pipeline, a later analysis assigned CDR3 sequences along with most-parsimonious VDJ recombination scenarios. In a later analysis, each TCR beta chain was defined by its CDR3 amino acid sequence together with its V-gene family, and reads lacking a unique V-gene family were excluded. To address suspected cross-contamination and a sequencing artifact, a later analysis removed around 590 highly shared, low-generation-probability nucleotide sequences. In a later analysis, a clonal expansion index was calculated for each public chain from normalized within-repertoire ranks of inferred template counts. Generation probabilities in a later analysis came from a VDJ recombination model fitted to out-of-frame rearrangements, and those results were checked against IGoR. Hypergeometric tests were used in a later analysis to score TCR-TCR, TCR-HLA and TCR-CMV co-occurrence, with a repertoire-size bias correction applied to the TCR pairs. A later analysis estimated false discovery rates by permuting HLA or CMV assignments 20 times. In a later analysis, co-occurring TCRs were grouped using DBSCAN, and TCRdist sequence similarity was added for clustering within HLA-allele-positive subsets. For co-occurrence clustering, repertoires with fewer than 30,000 or more than 120,000 public chains were excluded, along with five repertoires with anomalous nucleotide sharing. TCRdb re-hosts the immuneACCESS table, in-frame sequences only. Its copies lack some clones; in the studies checked, an unresolved V gene accounts for under half of them, and the cause for the rest is not known. For V, J and clone size, that table is used; D and trimming come from the DNA. The sample records 100,000 or so clones, about 84% of which are singletons. The ten largest account for approximately 2% of the sample.

Sequencing was carried out using PBMCs. The origin of this receptor is a man younger than 35 in good health and CMV-seronegative. The V gene is TRBV2 and the J gene is TRBJ1-2, with the D gene not clear enough to name. The nucleotide sequence reads as follows: TGTGCCAGCAAAGTACATGGAGATGGCTACACCTTC. Translated, it reads CASKVHGDGYTF.